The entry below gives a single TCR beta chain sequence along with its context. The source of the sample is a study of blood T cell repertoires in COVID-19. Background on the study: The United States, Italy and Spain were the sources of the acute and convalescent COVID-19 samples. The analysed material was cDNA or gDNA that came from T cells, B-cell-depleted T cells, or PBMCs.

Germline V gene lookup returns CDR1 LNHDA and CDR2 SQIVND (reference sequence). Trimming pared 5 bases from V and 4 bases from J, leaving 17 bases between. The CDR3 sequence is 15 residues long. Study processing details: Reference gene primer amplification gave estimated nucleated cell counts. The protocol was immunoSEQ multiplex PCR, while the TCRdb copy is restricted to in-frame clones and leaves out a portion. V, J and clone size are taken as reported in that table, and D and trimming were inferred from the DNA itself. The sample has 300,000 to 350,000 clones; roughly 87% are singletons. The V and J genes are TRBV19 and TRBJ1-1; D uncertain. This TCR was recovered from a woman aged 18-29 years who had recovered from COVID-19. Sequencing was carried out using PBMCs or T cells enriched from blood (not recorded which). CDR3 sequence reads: CASSLYSRVGTEAFF. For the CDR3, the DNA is TGTGCCAGTAGTCTCTACTCGAGGGTTGGCACTGAAGCTTTCTTT.